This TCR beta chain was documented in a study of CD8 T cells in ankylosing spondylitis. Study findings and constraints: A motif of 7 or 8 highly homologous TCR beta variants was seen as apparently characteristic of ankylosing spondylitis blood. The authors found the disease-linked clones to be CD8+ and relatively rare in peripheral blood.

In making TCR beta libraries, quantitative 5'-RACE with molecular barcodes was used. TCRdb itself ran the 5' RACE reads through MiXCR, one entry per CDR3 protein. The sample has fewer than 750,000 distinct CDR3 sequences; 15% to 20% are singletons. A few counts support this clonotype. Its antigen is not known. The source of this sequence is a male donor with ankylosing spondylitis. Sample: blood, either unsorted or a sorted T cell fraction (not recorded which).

CDR3 DNA sequence: TGTGCCAGCAGTTACGCGAAAGGGATTAACTATGGCTACACCTTC. Encoded protein: CASSYAKGINYGYTF. J is TRBJ1-2 and V is TRBV6-5; D call uncertain. The germline CDR1 and CDR2 sequences are MNHEY and SVGAGI. The CDR3 consists of 15 residues. V gave up 2 bases and J gave up 1 base, with 11 bases separating them.